This T cell receptor beta chain emerged from a study of T-cell reconstitution after alpha-beta-depleted transplantation in children. Germline CDR1 SGHAT, CDR2 FQDESV (reference sequence). The CDR3 totals 18 residues. The ends were cut back, 5 bases at V and 3 bases at J, with 23 bases in the middle. Study observations and caveats: Some patients owed their high day-60 TCRbeta diversity to surviving recipient T cells and thymic progenitors. Among T cells one year after transplant, newly produced cells accounted for most counts and diversity. Several hundred expanded graft clones reportedly were the source of alpha-beta T cells about two months after transplant.

Preparation of the TCRbeta library was carried out with unique molecular identifiers. From the PCR reads, TCRdb called clonotypes with MiXCR, one entry per CDR3 protein. Of approximately 500,000 distinct CDR3 sequences detected, roughly 10% appear once; the ten largest clones hold 2% to 2.5%. This clonotype has ten or more counts. What it recognizes is unknown. This rearrangement joins TRBV11-1 to TRBJ1-5; D might be TRBD1 (6 bases). Sequencing used PBMCs, obtained before TCRalphabeta/CD19-depleted stem cell transplant. This receptor was obtained from a child younger than 10 with inherited bone marrow failure, due to receive a stem cell transplant. The CDR3 is CASSPYHGGDTDNQPQHF. The CDR3 region has the DNA TGTGCCAGCAGCCCCTACCATGGAGGGGACACTGACAATCAGCCCCAGCATTTT.